The 25 T cell receptor beta chains below were found in one sample sequenced in a study of blood T cell repertoires in COVID-19. The data were produced by immunoSEQ multiplex PCR, yet TCRdb's version contains in-frame clones alone and is incomplete. The sample includes 250,000 or so clones, about 87% of them seen just once. The material sequenced was PBMCs or T cells enriched from blood (not recorded which). The receptor set was obtained from a woman aged 25-40 years with acute COVID-19.

J is TRBJ2-7 and V is TRBV11-2; D perhaps matches TRBD2 (5 bases). This CDR3 has 16 residues. Germline CDR1 SGHAT, CDR2 FQNNGV. V shed 4 bases and J shed 5 bases, with 21 bases lying between them. CDR3 sequence: CASSSYGLITADEQYF. As DNA, the CDR3 is TGTGCCAGCAGCTCCTACGGTCTCATCACAGCGGACGAGCAGTACTTC.

This clone is a singleton in its sample. The V call is TRBV11-2, the J call TRBJ2-1; D is uncertain. V lost 0 bases to trimming and J lost 6 bases, with 9 bases between them. This CDR3 spans 14 amino acids. Germline CDR1 reads SGHAT; CDR2 reads FQNNGV. For the CDR3, the DNA is TGTGCCAGCAGCTTAGATACCCACAGCAATGAGCAGTTCTTC. Encoded protein: CASSLDTHSNEQFF.

The V gene is TRBV12-5, the J gene TRBJ2-1; 8 nucleotides agree with TRBD1. CDR1 LGHNT and CDR2 FRNRAP come from the germline V gene. This CDR3 comprises 16 residues. J was trimmed by 5 bases and V by 3 bases; bases with no gene match: 9. The CDR3 coding sequence is TGTGCTAGTGGTTTCACCCATCAGGGGGCTGACAATGAGCAGTTCTTC. Its protein product is CASGFTHQGADNEQFF.

A few counts support this clone. This chain links TRBV3-1 (or the pseudogene TRBV3-2) with TRBJ2-2; 12 bases align to TRBD2. The germline gives CDR1 LGHDT, CDR2 YNNKEL (reference sequence). The junction had 4 bases not matched to a gene; V was cut back by 0 bases and J by 5 bases. The CDR3 is made up of 17 amino acids. The CDR3 is CASSQDFGTSGTGELFF. The CDR3 DNA follows: TGTGCCAGCAGCCAAGATTTCGGGACTAGCGGGACCGGGGAGCTGTTTTTT.

This chain links TRBV10-1 with TRBJ2-2, with a possible D match to TRBD2 (6 bases). V lost 4 bases, J lost 2 bases, and 14 bases lay in between. Germline V gene sequence: CDR1 WNHNN, CDR2 SYGVQD (reference sequence). The CDR3 length is 16 residues. CDR3 sequence: CASSVVRDSNTGELFF. The CDR3 DNA sequence: TGCGCCAGCAGTGTTGTCCGGGACTCAAACACCGGGGAGCTGTTTTTT.

The chain recombines TRBV19 with TRBJ1-5; D call uncertain. Germline CDR1 LNHDA, CDR2 SQIVND (reference sequence). The CDR3 loop spans 13 amino acids. Trimming removed 7 bases at V and 9 bases at J, with 16 bases between. CDR3 sequence (DNA): TGTGCCAGTACTCCGACGGCTCAGGCGCCCCAGCATTTT. This sequence encodes CASTPTAQAPQHF.

This clone came up once. The chain recombines TRBV6-5 with TRBJ2-1; 11 nucleotides line up with TRBD2. V gave up 6 bases and J gave up 4 bases; unmatched junction bases: 5. The CDR3 has 15 amino acids. Germline V gene sequence: CDR1 MNHEY, CDR2 SVGAGI. The CDR3 DNA follows: TGTGCCAGCAGGATGGGACTAGCGGAGTACAATGAGCAGTTCTTC. Protein product: CASRMGLAEYNEQFF.

CDR3: CASSSSESSYEQYF. Here the CDR3 DNA reads TGCGCCAGCAGCTCCTCGGAGAGCTCCTACGAGCAGTACTTC. The chain combines TRBV5-1 with TRBJ2-7; D is uncertain. Trimming stripped 3 bases from V and 0 bases from J, with 10 bases between. Looked up from germline, CDR1 is SGHRS and CDR2 is YFSETQ. This CDR3 has 14 amino acids. The complete variable domain, with remaining parts taken from reference TRBV5-1 and TRBJ2-7, reads KAGVTQTPRYLIKTRGQQVTLSCSPISGHRSVSWYQQTPGQGLQFLFEYFSETQRNKGNFPGRFSGRQFSNSRSEMNVSTLELGDSALYLCASSSSESSYEQYFGPGTRLTVT.

In DNA, the CDR3 is TGTGCCAGCAGTCTCGGACAGGGGGTTCGCTACGAGCAGTACTTC. The encoded protein is CASSLGQGVRYEQYF. The gene calls are TRBV27 and TRBJ2-7; TRBD1 matches at 10 bases. V shed 5 bases and J 3 bases; nucleotides not matched to a gene: 7. The CDR3 runs 15 residues. Germline V lookup: CDR1 MNHEY, CDR2 SMNVEV (reference sequence).

The table lists this clone with a count of one. The V call is TRBV10-3, the J call TRBJ2-1; possible D gene TRBD2, 5 bases. The CDR3 totals 15 residues. V shed 0 bases and J shed 7 bases, with 13 bases lying between them. The germline CDR1 and CDR2 sequences are ENHRY and SYGVKD. The CDR3: CAISESKRSGNEQFF. The CDR3 region has the DNA TGTGCCATCAGTGAGTCCAAGCGCTCGGGGAATGAGCAGTTCTTC.

This chain links TRBV28 with TRBJ1-3; 10 positions agree with TRBD1. CDR1 MDHEN and CDR2 SYDVKM come from the germline V gene. V lost 5 bases and J lost 2; bases outside the gene matches: 12. The CDR3 is made up of 18 amino acids. Written as DNA, the CDR3 is TGTGCCAGCAGTCTGACAGGGGGCCTTCGACCGACTGGAAACACCATATATTTT. Residues: CASSLTGGLRPTGNTIYF.

This chain connects TRBV5-5 to TRBJ1-4; the D gene is possibly TRBD1 (6 bases). Germline CDR1 is SGHKS and CDR2 is YYEKEE (reference sequence). The length of the CDR3 is 15 residues. V was trimmed by 4 bases and J by 3 bases, leaving 13 bases between them. The chain's CDR3 is CASSPQGRANEKLFF. CDR3 in DNA: TGTGCCAGCAGCCCACAGGGTAGGGCTAATGAAAAACTGTTTTTT. The entire variable domain, with the rest obtained from reference TRBV5-5 and TRBJ1-4, is as follows: DAGVTQSPTHLIKTRGQQVTLRCSPISGHKSVSWYQQVLGQGPQFIFQYYEKEERGRGNFPDRFSARQFPNYSSELNVNALLLGDSALYLCASSPQGRANEKLFFGSGTQLSVL.

The chain recombines TRBV18 with TRBJ2-5, with 7 nucleotides matching TRBD1. With V trimmed by 6 bases and J by 5 bases, 6 bases remained unmatched. The CDR3 loop spans 13 amino acids. From germline, CDR1 is KGHSH and CDR2 LQKENI. CDR3 nucleotide sequence: TGTGCCAGCTCGCGAGACAGGGCGGAGACCCAGTACTTC. Translated, it gives CASSRDRAETQYF.

The CDR3 here is CASSLGHTGELFF. DNA of the CDR3: TGTGCCAGCAGCTTAGGGCACACCGGGGAGCTGTTTTTT. The chain has TRBV11-1 and TRBJ2-2, with D hard to call. Deletions cut 1 base from V and 3 bases from J, with 3 bases between. Per germline, CDR1 SGHAT and CDR2 FQDESV (reference sequence). CDR3 size: 13 residues.

The chain has TRBV11-2 and TRBJ1-3, with TRBD1 identical over 7 bases. Germline CDR1 reads SGHAT; CDR2 reads FQNNGV. V was pared by 3 bases and J by 5 bases, with 4 bases of the junction left unmatched. The CDR3 is 14 residues long. CDR3 DNA sequence: TGTGCCAGCAGCTTCGACAGGGAAAGAAACACCATATATTTT. It yields the protein CASSFDRERNTIYF.

The chain links TRBV28 to TRBJ2-7; 12 bases match TRBD2. V lost 1 base and J lost 0; bases outside the gene matches: 7. CDR3 length equals 18 residues. Germline values: CDR1 MDHEN, CDR2 SYDVKM. CDR3 sequence (DNA): TGTGCCAGCAGTTTATATTTCCGGGGACTAGCGGGCTCCTACGAGCAGTACTTC. Its translation: CASSLYFRGLAGSYEQYF.

The rearrangement joins TRBV20-1 to TRBJ2-1, with TRBD2 matching 7 bases. Germline V gene data show CDR1 as DFQATT and CDR2 as SNEGSKA (reference sequence). The CDR3 runs to 11 residues. V shed 6 bases, J shed 8 bases, and the junction held 4 bases outside the gene matches. The CDR3 nucleotides are TGCAGTGCGAACCGGGAGGATGAGCAGTTCTTC. Translated, it gives CSANREDEQFF.

This clone was counted once. This sequence joins TRBV29-1 and TRBJ2-3; no definite D call. The CDR3 contains 13 residues. Germline V gene data show CDR1 as SQVTM and CDR2 as ANQGSEA. The V and J ends lost 1 base and 0 bases respectively, with 5 bases between them. CDR3 residues: CSVEVQSTDTQYF. CDR3 in DNA: TGCAGCGTTGAAGTACAGAGCACAGATACGCAGTATTTT.

The chain joins TRBV27 to TRBJ2-1; 7 positions match TRBD2. This CDR3 is built from 13 residues. The junction had 5 bases not matched to a gene; V was cut back by 6 bases and J by 6 bases. CDR1 is MNHEY, CDR2 SMNVEV, per germline (reference sequence). DNA of the CDR3: TGTGCCAGCAGGGCGGGAGCGGGCAATGAGCAGTTCTTC. Translated, it gives CASRAGAGNEQFF.

The chain carries TRBV9 and TRBJ1-5, with 9 bases lining up with TRBD1. The germline V gene encodes CDR1 SGDLS and CDR2 YYNGEE. CDR3 length equals 15 residues. J lost 3 bases, V lost 5 bases, and 6 bases had no gene match. CDR3 bases: TGTGCCAGCAGTGAAGGACAGGGGTTCAATCAGCCCCAGCATTTT. It encodes CASSEGQGFNQPQHF.

The V and J genes are TRBV6-4 and TRBJ2-2, with 10 nucleotides matching TRBD1. J gave up 6 bases and V 2 bases, and 3 bases lay outside the gene matches. This CDR3 comprises 15 residues. Germline V gene data show CDR1 as MRHNA and CDR2 as SNTAGT. In nucleotides, the CDR3 is TGTGCCAGCAGTGACGGACAGGGGGTTCCCGGGGAGCTGTTTTTT. The encoded protein is CASSDGQGVPGELFF.

The count of this clone is one. The rearrangement joins TRBV7-3 to TRBJ2-1; 9 positions agree with TRBD2. This CDR3 is built from 17 residues. Trimming at V came to 4 bases and at J to 3 bases, leaving 10 bases not matched to a gene. Looked up from germline, CDR1 is SGHTA and CDR2 is FQGTGA. CDR3: CASSSGRVAGVYNEQFF. The DNA for the CDR3 is TGTGCCAGCAGCTCGGGGCGAGTAGCGGGGGTCTACAATGAGCAGTTCTTC.

The genes are TRBV2 and TRBJ2-1; 10 nucleotides agree with TRBD1. With V trimmed by 0 bases and J by 4 bases, 3 bases remained unmatched. From germline, CDR1 is SNHLY and CDR2 FYNNEI. This CDR3 region has 16 residues. The CDR3: CASSEAGQGRYNEQFF. As DNA, the CDR3 is TGTGCCAGCAGTGAAGCGGGACAGGGGAGGTACAATGAGCAGTTCTTC.

This clone was picked up one time. The chain recombines TRBV28 with TRBJ1-2; a possible D gene is TRBD1 (5 bases). Trimming shortened V by 4 bases and J by 7 bases, and 19 bases separated the two germline ends. The CDR3 contains 15 residues. The germline V gene encodes CDR1 MDHEN and CDR2 SYDVKM. The CDR3 here is CASSSSGTPGGGYTF. The CDR3 DNA follows: TGTGCCAGCAGTTCATCCGGGACCCCCGGGGGTGGCTACACCTTC.

The chain employs TRBV19 and TRBJ1-1, with unresolved D. Germline V gives CDR1 LNHDA, CDR2 SQIVND (reference sequence). This CDR3 contains 14 residues. Trimming shortened V by 3 bases and J by 6 bases, and 14 bases separated the two germline ends. CDR3 coding DNA: TGTGCCAGTAGTATTCGAGGGAACCCGGCTGAAGCTTTCTTT. Its translation is CASSIRGNPAEAFF.